The 32 T cell receptor beta chains presented below share a single source sample, sequenced in a study of T cell changes during pregnancy in multiple sclerosis. Method: immunoSEQ multiplex PCR; TCRdb's copy keeps in-frame clones and lacks some. The top ten clones hold about 2.2% of a sample with around 68,000 clones, 91% of them seen once. Sequences were derived from peripheral blood, sampled in the third trimester of pregnancy. Source of these receptors: a female donor in good health, enrolled as a control in a pregnancy study.

The chain is built from TRBV9 and TRBJ2-3, with D perhaps TRBD2 (6 bases). CDR1 and CDR2 (germline): SGDLS, YYNGEE. The CDR3 is 18 amino acids. The V and J ends lost 0 bases and 0 bases respectively, with 17 bases between them. As DNA, the CDR3 is TGTGCCAGCAGCGTAGGGGGAGGAGGGTCTCCTAGCACAGATACGCAGTATTTT. This translates into CASSVGGGGSPSTDTQYF.

The rearrangement links TRBV10-2 to TRBJ2-1; possibly TRBD2 for D (6 bases). The ends were cut back, 3 bases at V and 0 bases at J, with 24 bases in the middle. This CDR3 comprises 20 residues. Germline loops: CDR1 WSHSY, CDR2 SAAADI. The CDR3 DNA reads TGCGCCAGCAGTGACCCCGACCCCGGGGGACGACCATACTCCTACAATGAGCAGTTCTTC. As protein: CASSDPDPGGRPYSYNEQFF.

The chain links TRBV28 to TRBJ2-7; a possible D gene is TRBD2 (5 bases). V was cut by 2 bases and J by 7 bases, with 9 bases left in between. This CDR3 comprises 12 residues. Per germline, CDR1 MDHEN and CDR2 SYDVKM. CDR3 DNA: TGTGCCAGCAGTTTAGTCTCGGGAGAGCAGTACTTC. Protein: CASSLVSGEQYF.

This clone appeared once. V and J are TRBV11-2 and TRBJ2-5, with 8 bases matching TRBD1. V was pared by 3 bases and J by 0 bases, with 12 bases of the junction left unmatched. CDR1 is SGHAT and CDR2 is FQNNGV in the germline V gene. This CDR3 contains 18 residues. CDR3 residues: CASSLRIRRGQDQETQYF. CDR3 nucleotide sequence: TGTGCCAGCAGCTTGAGGATAAGACGGGGACAGGACCAAGAGACCCAGTACTTC.

The chain combines TRBV18 with TRBJ1-2; no clear D. Trimming removed 4 bases at V and 4 bases at J, with 13 bases between. This CDR3 has 14 amino acids. Germline lookup yields CDR1 KGHSH and CDR2 LQKENI. CDR3 in DNA: TGTGCCAGCTCACGGGCAGCTACACTCTATGGCTACACCTTC. This encodes CASSRAATLYGYTF. Using reference TRBV18 and TRBJ1-2 for the parts outside the CDR3, the full variable domain is NAGVMQNPRHLVRRRGQEARLRCSPMKGHSHVYWYRQLPEEGLKFMVYLQKENIIDESGMPKERFSAEFPKEGPSILRIQQVVRGDSAAYFCASSRAATLYGYTFGSGTRLTVV.

The genes are TRBV12-5 and TRBJ2-2; no definite D call. The V end was cut by 6 bases, the J end by 6 bases, with 11 bases between. CDR1 LGHNT and CDR2 FRNRAP come from the germline V gene. The CDR3 spans 13 residues. CDR3 in DNA: TGTGCTAGTGGAGCCGCAATGGCCGGGGAGCTGTTTTTT. It codes for CASGAAMAGELFF.

J is TRBJ1-2 and V is TRBV13; TRBD1 matches at 8 bases. The CDR3 contains 16 residues. CDR1 and CDR2 (germline): PRHDT, FYEKMQ (reference sequence). The trim removed 2 bases at V and 0 bases at J, leaving 5 bases unmatched. In nucleotides, the CDR3 is TGTGCCAGCAGCTTAAACAGGGGGTTAGCTAACTATGGCTACACCTTC. It translates to CASSLNRGLANYGYTF.

The rearrangement joins TRBV6-1 to TRBJ2-1; 11 positions agree with TRBD2. Trimming removed 8 bases from V and 7 bases from J; junction bases left unmatched: 7. CDR1 and CDR2 (germline): MNHNS, SASEGT. The CDR3 loop spans 14 amino acids. CDR3 sequence (DNA): TGTGCCAGCTTCCGACTAGCGGGAATAAATGAGCAGTTCTTC. It is translated as CASFRLAGINEQFF.

The V gene is TRBV7-6, the J gene TRBJ2-3; 7 bases are a match to TRBD2. The J segment lost 2 bases and the V segment lost 5 bases, leaving 7 bases of the junction unmatched. The CDR3 totals 15 residues. Germline CDR1 and CDR2: SGHVS and FNYEAQ. CDR3: CASSTPGDYTDTQYF. The CDR3 nucleotides are TGTGCCAGCAGCACCCCCGGGGACTACACAGATACGCAGTATTTT.

The rearrangement uses TRBV2 and TRBJ1-1; 8 nucleotides align to TRBD1. J lost 6 bases, V lost 2 bases, and 8 bases had no gene match. Germline values: CDR1 SNHLY, CDR2 FYNNEI. The CDR3 is 15 residues long. CDR3 residues: CASSELDRDVPEAFF. In nucleotides, the CDR3 is TGTGCCAGCAGTGAATTGGACAGGGACGTCCCTGAAGCTTTCTTT.

This chain uses TRBV4-1 with TRBJ2-2, with 11 bases matching TRBD1. The CDR3 extends over 19 amino acids. The germline gives CDR1 MGHRA, CDR2 YSYEKL. J lost 0 bases, V lost 0 bases, and 6 bases had no gene match. This chain's CDR3 is CASSQEGTGGFANTGELFF. CDR3 DNA sequence: TGCGCCAGCAGCCAAGAAGGGACAGGGGGGTTCGCGAACACCGGGGAGCTGTTTTTT.

The rearrangement joins TRBV4-1 to TRBJ2-5; TRBD2 matches at 7 bases. The CDR3 has 14 residues. The V gene end was trimmed by 5 bases and the J gene end by 5 bases; junction bases not matched to a gene: 8. Germline values: CDR1 MGHRA, CDR2 YSYEKL. The CDR3 region has the DNA TGCGCCAGCAGCTCGAGCGGGGTGGTCGAGACCCAGTACTTC. Encoded protein: CASSSSGVVETQYF.

This clone has just a few counts. The rearrangement uses TRBV19 and TRBJ2-7, with D unresolved. From germline, CDR1 is LNHDA and CDR2 SQIVND (reference sequence). V shed 3 bases and J shed 0 bases, with 9 bases lying between them. This CDR3 is built from 14 residues. The CDR3 DNA reads as TGTGCCAGTAGTATGGCAGGCCGCTCCTACGAGCAGTACTTC. This encodes CASSMAGRSYEQYF.

The chain has TRBV5-4 and TRBJ1-1, with D possibly being TRBD1 (5 bases). The V gene's germline CDR1 is SGHNT and CDR2 YYREEE (reference sequence). With 3 bases removed from V and 0 bases from J, the gap between germline ends came to 9 bases. The CDR3 is made up of 14 amino acids. The CDR3 DNA is TGTGCCAGCAGCTCTCCGGACATGAACACTGAAGCTTTCTTT. Its translation is CASSSPDMNTEAFF.

This clone showed up just a few times. The J gene is TRBJ2-3, the V gene TRBV15, with TRBD1 identical over 9 bases. The CDR3 consists of 17 residues. Looked up from germline, CDR1 is LNHNV and CDR2 is YYDKDF (reference sequence). After removal of 0 bases from V and 11 bases from J, the junction contained 15 bases not matched to a gene. This CDR3 reads CATSRDPPRQGDGVQYF. DNA of the CDR3: TGTGCCACCAGCAGAGATCCTCCGAGACAGGGGGATGGTGTGCAGTATTTT.

The rearrangement uses TRBV7-3 and TRBJ2-7; 7 positions match TRBD2. CDR1 is SGHTA and CDR2 is FQGTGA in the germline V gene. The junction had 7 bases not matched to a gene; V was cut back by 5 bases and J by 3 bases. The CDR3 is made up of 14 amino acids. CDR3 sequence reads: CASSRLQRGYEQYF. CDR3 nucleotide sequence: TGTGCCAGCAGCCGCCTACAGCGGGGCTACGAGCAGTACTTC.

The genes are TRBV19 and TRBJ2-7; 7 bases agree with TRBD1. J was trimmed by 6 bases and V by 3 bases; bases with no gene match: 11. The CDR3 consists of 15 residues. Germline V gene data show CDR1 as LNHDA and CDR2 as SQIVND (reference sequence). Written as DNA, the CDR3 is TGTGCCAGTAGTATGGTTGAAGGGGGCGCGGGCGAGCAGTACTTC. Residues: CASSMVEGGAGEQYF.

The rearrangement uses TRBV6-1 and TRBJ1-4, with D hard to call. Trimming left V 5 bases short and J 6 bases short, with 13 bases between. CDR1 is MNHNS, CDR2 SASEGT, per germline. The CDR3 runs 14 residues. This chain's CDR3 is CASSRRGGDEKLFF. The CDR3 nucleotides read TGTGCCAGCAGTAGGCGCGGCGGGGATGAAAAACTGTTTTTT.

The rearrangement uses TRBV7-9 and TRBJ1-1; D remains unclear. This CDR3 contains 14 residues. In germline, CDR1 is SEHNR, CDR2 FQNEAQ (reference sequence). The V end was cut by 5 bases, the J end by 3 bases, with 13 bases between. CDR3 sequence: CASSTLTLDTEAFF. The CDR3 nucleotides are TGTGCCAGCAGCACCCTTACCTTAGACACTGAAGCTTTCTTT.

V gene TRBV28 combines with J gene TRBJ2-2; TRBD1 matches 9 bases. V gave up 4 bases and J gave up 6 bases; unmatched junction bases: 9. The germline gives CDR1 MDHEN, CDR2 SYDVKM. The CDR3 covers 16 residues. This CDR3 is CASSSPGTGWSGELFF. CDR3 nucleotide sequence: TGTGCCAGCAGTTCTCCCGGGACAGGGTGGTCCGGGGAGCTGTTTTTT.

The rearrangement links TRBV11-1 to TRBJ2-3, with TRBD1 as a possible D gene (6 bases). V was clipped by 5 bases and J by 2 bases, with 11 bases between them. CDR1 and CDR2 (germline): SGHAT, FQDESV (reference sequence). CDR3 size: 14 residues. The CDR3 DNA reads TGTGCCAGCAGCCCCGGGACAACCACAGATACGCAGTATTTT. Amino acids: CASSPGTTTDTQYF.

The CDR3 reads CASSFTGRTEAFF. CDR3 coding DNA: TGCGCCAGCAGCTTCACAGGTCGGACTGAAGCTTTCTTT. V is TRBV5-1 and J is TRBJ1-1, with D possibly matching TRBD1 (5 bases). There are 13 residues in the CDR3. Trimming left V 2 bases short and J 5 bases short, with 10 bases between. Germline CDR1 is SGHRS and CDR2 is YFSETQ. Full variable domain (rest looked up from reference TRBV5-1 and TRBJ1-1): KAGVTQTPRYLIKTRGQQVTLSCSPISGHRSVSWYQQTPGQGLQFLFEYFSETQRNKGNFPGRFSGRQFSNSRSEMNVSTLELGDSALYLCASSFTGRTEAFFGQGTRLTVV.

The CDR3 sequence: CAKTGVGAGELFF. Written as DNA, the CDR3 is TGTGCCAAAACGGGAGTTGGGGCCGGGGAGCTGTTTTTT. The genes are TRBV9 and TRBJ2-2, with D possibly TRBD2 on 6 matching bases. CDR1 SGDLS and CDR2 YYNGEE come from the germline V gene. The CDR3 runs 13 residues. V was cut by 9 bases and J by 6 bases, with 15 bases left in between.

The genes are TRBV2 and TRBJ2-5; 12 nucleotides agree with TRBD2. Per germline, CDR1 SNHLY and CDR2 FYNNEI. The CDR3 extends over 16 amino acids. V dropped 4 bases and J dropped 4; count of bases not matched to a gene: 7. The CDR3 protein is CASSGTSGILGETQYF. In nucleotides, the CDR3 is TGTGCCAGCAGTGGGACTAGCGGGATATTGGGAGAGACCCAGTACTTC.

This chain uses TRBV4-2 with TRBJ2-5, with 12 bases fitting TRBD2. From germline, CDR1 is LGHNA and CDR2 YNFKEQ. There are 17 residues in the CDR3. Trimming removed 4 bases from V and 5 bases from J; junction bases left unmatched: 11. The CDR3: CASSLGSLAGGQETQYF. The CDR3 region has the DNA TGTGCCAGCAGCCTGGGGAGCCTAGCGGGGGGGCAGGAGACCCAGTACTTC.

V gene TRBV11-2 combines with J gene TRBJ2-7, with D perhaps matching TRBD2 (5 bases). V lost 4 bases to trimming and J lost 9 bases, with 16 bases between them. The CDR3 loop spans 13 amino acids. Germline-derived CDR1 and CDR2 are SGHAT and FQNNGV. This CDR3 is CASSSQLEEVQYF. The CDR3 region has the DNA TGTGCCAGCAGCTCACAACTCGAGGAGGTGCAGTACTTC.

CDR3 sequence (DNA): TGCAGTGCTTTCCCCGGTCCTACGCAGTATTTT. As protein: CSAFPGPTQYF. The chain is built from TRBV20-1 and TRBJ2-3; D not certain. V was clipped by 5 bases and J by 8 bases, with 11 bases between them. Germline V gene lookup returns CDR1 DFQATT and CDR2 SNEGSKA (reference sequence). The CDR3 is 11 residues long.

This chain uses TRBV6-5 with TRBJ2-1; tentative D call: TRBD2 (5 bases). Trimming took off 4 bases at V and 12 bases at J, with 19 bases between the two ends. Per the germline V gene, CDR1 is MNHEY and CDR2 is SVGAGI. The CDR3 spans 14 residues. This CDR3 reads CASSSRLAQKGQFF. The CDR3 nucleotides read TGTGCCAGCAGTTCCAGGCTAGCACAGAAGGGGCAGTTCTTC.

This rearrangement joins TRBV5-1 to TRBJ2-5, with 12 bases fitting TRBD2. The CDR3 loop spans 16 amino acids. The V gene end was trimmed by 3 bases and the J gene end by 1 base; junction bases not matched to a gene: 4. Germline V gives CDR1 SGHRS, CDR2 YFSETQ. The CDR3 nucleotides are TGCGCCAGCAGCTCCCGACTAGCGGGGGCCCAAGAGACCCAGTACTTC. Translated: CASSSRLAGAQETQYF.

The chain links TRBV6-1 to TRBJ2-7; 10 nucleotides align to TRBD1. Germline trimming cut 6 bases from V and 5 bases from J; bases unmatched to any gene: 4. The CDR3 totals 13 residues. Germline V lookup: CDR1 MNHNS, CDR2 SASEGT. The CDR3 DNA follows: TGTGCCAGCAGGGGGACAGGGGCCCACGAGCAGTACTTC. Protein: CASRGTGAHEQYF.

This clone has only one observation. The chain combines TRBV6-5 with TRBJ2-4; 9 bases agree with TRBD1. The trim removed 2 bases at V and 5 bases at J, leaving 7 bases unmatched. CDR1 MNHEY and CDR2 SVGAGI come from the germline V gene. The CDR3 sequence is 16 residues long. The CDR3 bases are TGTGCCAGCAGTTACCCGGGACAGGGAAACCAAAACATTCAGTACTTC. Protein product: CASSYPGQGNQNIQYF.

This rearrangement joins TRBV4-1 to TRBJ1-1; TRBD1 matches at 7 bases. The CDR3 covers 14 residues. The germline gives CDR1 MGHRA, CDR2 YSYEKL. The junction had 8 bases not matched to a gene; V was cut back by 5 bases and J by 5 bases. The CDR3 reads CASSDSRGLTEAFF. The CDR3 DNA follows: TGCGCCAGCAGCGACTCCAGGGGGTTGACTGAAGCTTTCTTT.